One sample yielded the 20 T cell receptor beta chains listed below, sequenced in a study of low-dose radiotherapy and immunotherapy resistance in tumors (dated by TCRdb to 2022 to 2024). To make first-strand cDNA, Superscript III was used along with a set of TRAV- and TRBV-specific primers so that both the TCRalpha and TCRbeta chains were covered. TCRs were amplified for 20 to 25 PCR cycles with Phusion, using a constant-region primer paired with the adapter attached to the V primers. The public reads were run again by TCRdb, first through fastp at Q25 and then through MiXCR, and only productive beta chains were kept. Identical CDR3 protein sequences are pooled into one entry, listed with their most common genes and DNA. The sample records about 12,000 distinct CDR3 sequences, roughly four fifths of which are singletons. In total, the top ten clones hold about 3.5% of the sample. These receptors were obtained from a human donor with advanced metastatic prostate, ovarian, gallbladder or colorectal cancer (not recorded which). This table probably holds off-target reads from a library built for another chain.

The CDR3 nucleotides are TGTGCCAGTTCGGACAGGCCCTACGAGCAGTACTTC. The encoded protein is CASSDRPYEQYF. V is TRBV19 and J is TRBJ2-7, with 7 bases matching TRBD1. This CDR3 is built from 12 residues. V dropped 8 bases and J dropped 2; count of bases not matched to a gene: 3. The V gene's germline CDR1 is LNHDA and CDR2 SQIVND (reference sequence).

CDR3 nucleotides: TGTGCCAGCGGGGTGCCTCCGACTATAACGGTTACAGATACGCAGTATTTT. This encodes CASGVPPTITVTDTQYF. The genes are TRBV28 and TRBJ2-3; the D gene is possibly TRBD2 (5 bases). This CDR3 is built from 17 residues. Trimming removed 8 bases from V and 3 bases from J, with 24 bases in between. Germline values: CDR1 MDHEN, CDR2 SYDVKM.

The V and J genes are TRBV12-3 or TRBV12-4 and TRBJ2-7; D gene uncertain. The ends were cut back, 3 bases at V and 5 bases at J, with 11 bases in the middle. The CDR3 length is 13 residues. CDR3 DNA sequence: TGTGCCAGCAGTTTGTCCTCAGAGGACGAGCAGTACTTC. Encoded protein: CASSLSSEDEQYF.

The chain carries TRBV6-1 and TRBJ2-1; 8 nucleotides line up with TRBD2. The germline V gene has CDR1 MNHNS and CDR2 SASEGT. This CDR3 is 19 amino acids long. The junction had 15 bases not matched to a gene; V was cut back by 0 bases and J by 5 bases. The CDR3 region has the DNA TGTGCCAGCAGTGAAGCGCGGACTCTAGGGTTAGCGGGGAACAATGAGCAGTTCTTC. Its translation: CASSEARTLGLAGNNEQFF.

The rearrangement uses TRBV7-9 and TRBJ1-6; D is possibly TRBD1 (6 bases). The CDR3 runs to 14 residues. CDR1 SEHNR and CDR2 FQNEAQ come from the germline V gene (reference sequence). Between the trimmed V and J ends, which lost 1 base and 10 bases, there was a span of 11 bases. The CDR3 DNA is TGTGCCAGCAGCTTAGGTACAGGGCAGTCACCCCTCCACTTT. Its translation: CASSLGTGQSPLHF.

This chain joins TRBV29-1 and TRBJ1-1; the D is unclear. CDR3 length: 12 residues. Germline V gives CDR1 SQVTM, CDR2 ANQGSEA. The V end lost 7 bases, the J end lost 0 bases, and 9 bases lay between the germline ends. The CDR3 bases are TGCAGCGCCCGGGTCCTGAACACTGAAGCTTTCTTT. Translating it yields CSARVLNTEAFF. Looking up the rest from reference TRBV29-1 and TRBJ1-1 gives the full variable domain: SAVISQKPSRDICQRGTSLTIQCQVDSQVTMMFWYRQQPGQSLTLIATANQGSEATYESGFVIDKFPISRPNLTFSTLTVSNMSPEDSSIYLCSARVLNTEAFFGQGTRLTVV.

The rearrangement links TRBV10-3 to TRBJ2-1; 12 bases are a match to TRBD1. This CDR3 region has 15 residues. Germline loops: CDR1 ENHRY, CDR2 SYGVKD. The trim removed 4 bases at V and 7 bases at J, leaving 5 bases unmatched. The CDR3, as DNA: TGTGCCATCAGTGTGGGACAGGGGGCCAGGAATGAGCAGTTCTTC. This encodes CAISVGQGARNEQFF.

This clonotype has more than one count but fewer than ten. The V call is TRBV30, the J call TRBJ2-7, with a weak D call TRBD2 (5 bases). In germline, CDR1 is GTSNPN, CDR2 SVGIG (reference sequence). The CDR3 is 13 residues long. V was trimmed by 0 bases and J by 3 bases, leaving 9 bases between them. The chain's CDR3 is CAWSVSGNYEQYF. CDR3 nucleotide sequence: TGTGCCTGGAGTGTCAGCGGAAACTACGAGCAGTACTTC.

This clonotype turned up a few times. The chain uses TRBV10-3 and TRBJ1-4; no clear D gene. Germline CDR1 reads ENHRY; CDR2 reads SYGVKD. The germline V and J ends were trimmed by 7 bases and 5 bases, with 11 bases remaining between them. The CDR3 is made up of 13 amino acids. CDR3 DNA: TGTGCCATCACTCCAGGCCAGAATGAAAAACTGTTTTTT. Translation: CAITPGQNEKLFF.

This sequence joins TRBV18 and TRBJ2-2; 9 bases fit TRBD1. V trimming: 3 bases; J trimming: 3 bases; junction bases outside the gene matches: 5. Germline lookup yields CDR1 KGHSH and CDR2 LQKENI. The length of the CDR3 is 16 residues. In nucleotides, the CDR3 is TGTGCCAGCTCACCCCTTCGGACAGGGGACACCGGGGAGCTGTTTTTT. It yields the protein CASSPLRTGDTGELFF.

The V gene is TRBV20-1, the J gene TRBJ2-1, with 12 bases aligning to TRBD2. The CDR3 runs to 14 residues. With 5 bases clipped from V and 4 bases from J, the junction kept 3 bases outside the gene matches. Germline assignment: CDR1 DFQATT and CDR2 SNEGSKA (reference sequence). The CDR3 loop reads CSASSGRVYNEQFF. The CDR3 DNA sequence: TGCAGTGCTTCTAGCGGGAGGGTGTACAATGAGCAGTTCTTC.

The chain joins TRBV9 to TRBJ2-5; a possible D gene is TRBD2 (5 bases). CDR3 length: 16 amino acids. V was shortened by 3 bases and J by 3 bases, with 18 bases between the two germline ends. Germline CDR1 and CDR2: SGDLS and YYNGEE. The CDR3 protein is CASSENRNSGEETQYF. In nucleotides, the CDR3 is TGTGCCAGCAGCGAAAATCGGAACTCCGGGGAAGAGACCCAGTACTTC. The variable domain in full, completed from reference TRBV9 and TRBJ2-5, reads DSGVTQTPKHLITATGQRVTLRCSPRSGDLSVYWYQQSLDQGLQFLIQYYNGEERAKGNILERFSAQQFPDLHSELNLSSLELGDSALYFCASSENRNSGEETQYFGPGTRLLVL.

This clonotype was seen more than once but under ten times. The rearrangement uses TRBV29-1 and TRBJ2-1, with 9 bases lining up with TRBD2. CDR1 SQVTM and CDR2 ANQGSEA come from the germline V gene. The V gene end was trimmed by 7 bases and the J gene end by 1 base; junction bases not matched to a gene: 8. The CDR3 loop spans 15 amino acids. The DNA for the CDR3 is TGCAGCGCCCTTCTGGCGGGAGGGTCCTACAATGAGCAGTTCTTC. It encodes CSALLAGGSYNEQFF.

This chain joins TRBV29-1 and TRBJ2-3; 11 bases agree with TRBD2. Germline CDR1 reads SQVTM; CDR2 reads ANQGSEA. After removal of 3 bases from V and 4 bases from J, the junction contained 6 bases not matched to a gene. CDR3 length equals 15 residues. This CDR3 reads CSVELAGGGSDTQYF. In DNA form, the CDR3 reads TGCAGCGTTGAGCTAGCGGGAGGAGGGTCAGATACGCAGTATTTT.

In its sample, this clonotype was seen once. The CDR3 nucleotides read TGTGCCAGCAGCTTAAGCAGGGGGCAAGCCAAAAACATTCAGTACTTC. Translation gives CASSLSRGQAKNIQYF. J is TRBJ2-4 and V is TRBV7-2; TRBD1 matches at 8 bases. J lost 0 bases, V lost 2 bases, and 3 bases had no gene match. Germline CDR1 SGHTA, CDR2 FQGNSA. The CDR3 runs to 16 residues. Full variable domain (outside the CDR3, taken from reference TRBV7-2 and TRBJ2-4): GAGVSQSPSNKVTEKGKDVELRCDPISGHTALYWYRQSLGQGLEFLIYFQGNSAPDKSGLPSDRFSAERTGGSVSTLTIQRTQQEDSAVYLCASSLSRGQAKNIQYFGAGTRLSVL.

The CDR3 loop reads CSAGTSGIEQYF. The CDR3 region has the DNA TGCAGCGCGGGGACTAGCGGGATAGAGCAGTACTTC. V is TRBV29-1 and J is TRBJ2-7, with 13 bases identical to TRBD2. V shed 7 bases and J 7 bases; nucleotides not matched to a gene: 4. In germline, CDR1 is SQVTM, CDR2 ANQGSEA. The CDR3 contains 12 residues.

V is TRBV4-3 and J is TRBJ2-7; D perhaps matches TRBD2 (6 bases). Per the germline V gene, CDR1 is LGHNA and CDR2 is YSLEER. The V gene lost 0 bases and the J gene lost 8 bases, with 11 bases spanning the gap. The CDR3 runs 13 residues. CDR3 nucleotides: TGCGCCAGCAGCCAAGACGGAGGGTACAAGCAGTACTTC. It yields the protein CASSQDGGYKQYF.

This clonotype has just a few counts. This chain uses TRBV5-6 with TRBJ2-7; possibly TRBD2 for D (5 bases). Looked up from germline, CDR1 is SGHDT and CDR2 is YYEEEE. The CDR3 loop spans 16 amino acids. V was shortened by 1 base and J by 2 bases, with 16 bases between the two germline ends. This chain's CDR3 is CASSLYKAAGTYEQYF. In DNA form, the CDR3 reads TGTGCCAGCAGCTTGTATAAGGCTGCGGGTACCTACGAGCAGTACTTC.

This clonotype came up once. The V call is TRBV9, the J call TRBJ1-2; D is possibly TRBD1 (5 bases). Trimming cost V 0 bases and J 0 bases, with 9 bases left between them. Germline V lookup: CDR1 SGDLS, CDR2 YYNGEE. This CDR3 spans 15 amino acids. In nucleotides, the CDR3 is TGTGCCAGCAGCGTAGCCGGGGGTGCTAACTATGGCTACACCTTC. It yields the protein CASSVAGGANYGYTF.

The chain combines TRBV7-2 with TRBJ2-1, with D perhaps assigned TRBD1 or TRBD2 (5 bases each). This CDR3 has 15 amino acids. V lost 6 bases and J 2 bases, leaving 14 bases between the germline ends. The germline V gene encodes CDR1 SGHTA and CDR2 FQGNSA. The CDR3 sequence: CASRGERRAYNEQFF. CDR3 nucleotide sequence: TGTGCCAGCAGGGGGGAGAGGAGAGCCTACAATGAGCAGTTCTTC.